The clone carrying this T cell receptor (beta chain) appeared many times. Unsorted bulk tissue, about 19-32 mg of it, served as the source for co-extraction of RNA and DNA. Total RNA amounting to around 450 ng was the source from which TCR beta cDNA was made with a constant-region primer. Three-round nested multiplex PCR performed with slightly modified ARM-PCR produced the TCR beta libraries. Both of the initial two PCR rounds ran for roughly 10 cycles and employed TRBV1-TRBV30 forward primers alongside a C-beta reverse primer. From the multiplex PCR reads, TCRdb called clonotypes with MiXCR, one entry per CDR3 protein. The sample has some 110,000 distinct CDR3 sequences; around 80% are singletons. Germline V CDR1 and CDR2: SGHVS, FQNEAQ. CDR3 size: 12 residues. Between the trimmed V and J ends, which lost 4 bases and 4 bases, there was a span of 8 bases. The data are from a study of tumor-infiltrating lymphocytes in primary liver carcinoma.

The material sequenced was liver tumor tissue from sampling region 3. Noted subset: tumor region T3, left-lateral pole. This clonotype was sampled from a middle-aged man with primary liver carcinoma and hepatitis B virus infection. This chain links TRBV7-8 with TRBJ2-7; D remains unclear. The CDR3, as DNA: TGTGCCAGCAGCTCCTGGGATTACGAGCAGTACTTC. It specifies CASSSWDYEQYF.